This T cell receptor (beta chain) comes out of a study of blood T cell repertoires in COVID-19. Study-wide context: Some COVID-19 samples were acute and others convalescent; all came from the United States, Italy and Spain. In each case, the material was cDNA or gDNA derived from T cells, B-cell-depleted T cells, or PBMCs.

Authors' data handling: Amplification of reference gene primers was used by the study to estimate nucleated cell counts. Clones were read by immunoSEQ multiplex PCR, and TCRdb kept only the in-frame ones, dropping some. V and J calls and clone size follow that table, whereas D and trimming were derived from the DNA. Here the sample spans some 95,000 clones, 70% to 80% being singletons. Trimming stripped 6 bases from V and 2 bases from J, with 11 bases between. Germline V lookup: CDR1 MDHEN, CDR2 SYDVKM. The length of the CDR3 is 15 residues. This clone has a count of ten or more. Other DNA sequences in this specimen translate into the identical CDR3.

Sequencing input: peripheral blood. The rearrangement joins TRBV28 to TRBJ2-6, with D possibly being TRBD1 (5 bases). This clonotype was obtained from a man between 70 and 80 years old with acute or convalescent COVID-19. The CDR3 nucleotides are TGTGCCAGCAGGCTTATCAGGGCTGGGGCCAACGTCCTGACTTTC. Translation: CASRLIRAGANVLTF. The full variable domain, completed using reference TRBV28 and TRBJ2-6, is DVKVTQSSRYLVKRTGEKVFLECVQDMDHENMFWYRQDPGLGLRLIYFSYDVKMKEKGDIPEGYSVSREKKERFSLILESASTNQTSMYLCASRLIRAGANVLTFGAGSRLTVL.